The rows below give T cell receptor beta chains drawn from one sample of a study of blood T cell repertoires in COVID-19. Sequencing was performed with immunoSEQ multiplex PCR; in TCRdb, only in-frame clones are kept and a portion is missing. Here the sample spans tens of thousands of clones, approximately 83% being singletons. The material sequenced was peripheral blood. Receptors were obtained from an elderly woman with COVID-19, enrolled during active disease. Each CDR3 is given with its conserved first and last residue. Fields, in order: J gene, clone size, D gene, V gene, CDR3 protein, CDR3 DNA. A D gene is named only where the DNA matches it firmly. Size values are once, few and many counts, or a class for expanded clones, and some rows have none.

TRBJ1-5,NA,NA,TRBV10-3,CAISEFSKGDQPQHF,TGTGCCATCAGTGAGTTTAGTAAGGGGGATCAGCCCCAGCATTTT
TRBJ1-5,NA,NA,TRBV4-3,CASSQGSGLNQPQHF,TGCGCCAGCAGCCAAGGTTCAGGACTCAATCAGCCCCAGCATTTT
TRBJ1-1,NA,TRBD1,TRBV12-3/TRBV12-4,CASSFDRGSGAFF,TGTGCCAGCAGTTTCGACAGGGGCAGTGGAGCTTTCTTT
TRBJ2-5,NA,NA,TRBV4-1,CASSQAWSRETQYF,TGCGCCAGCAGCCAAGCATGGTCTCGGGAGACCCAGTACTTC
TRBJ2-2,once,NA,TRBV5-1,CASSPSPGWSTGELFF,TGCGCCAGCAGCCCCTCACCAGGGTGGTCGACCGGGGAGCTGTTTTTT
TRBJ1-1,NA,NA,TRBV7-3,CASSLTGGDFGGAFF,TGTGCCAGCAGCTTAACGGGGGGGGACTTTGGCGGAGCTTTCTTT
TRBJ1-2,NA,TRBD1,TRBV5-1,CASSTDGQASYGYTF,TGCGCCAGCAGCACTGATGGACAGGCCAGCTATGGCTACACCTTC
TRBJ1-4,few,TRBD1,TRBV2,CASSLEGQENEKLFF,TGTGCCAGCAGTCTAGAGGGACAGGAGAATGAAAAACTGTTTTTT
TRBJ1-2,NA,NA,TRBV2,CASDGGGNYGYTF,TGTGCCAGTGATGGGGGAGGTAACTATGGCTACACCTTC
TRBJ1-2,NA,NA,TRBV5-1,CASSLQGFDYGYTF,TGCGCCAGCAGCTTACAGGGATTTGACTATGGCTACACCTTC
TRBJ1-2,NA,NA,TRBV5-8,CASSLKNTGYTF,TGTGCCAGCAGCTTGAAAAACACCGGCTACACCTTC
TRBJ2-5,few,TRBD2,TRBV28,CASSLRGIGGETQYF,TGTGCCAGCAGTTTACGAGGGATCGGGGGGGAGACCCAGTACTTC
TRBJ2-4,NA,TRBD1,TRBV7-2,CASSSRTQGVAKNIQYF,TGTGCCAGCAGCTCCAGAACACAGGGGGTAGCCAAAAACATTCAGTACTTC
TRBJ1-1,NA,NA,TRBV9,CASSVGGGGRLNTEAFF,TGTGCCAGCAGCGTAGGAGGAGGAGGTAGATTGAACACTGAAGCTTTCTTT
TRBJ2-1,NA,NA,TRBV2,CASSEAAGNRQFF,TGTGCCAGCAGTGAAGCGGCCGGGAACAGACAGTTCTTC
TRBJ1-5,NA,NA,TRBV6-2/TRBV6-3,CASSREGGGQPQHF,TGTGCCAGCAGTCGGGAGGGGGGAGGTCAGCCCCAGCATTTT
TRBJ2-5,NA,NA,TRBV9,CASSKAGRSPETQYF,TGTGCCAGCAGCAAGGCAGGGAGGAGTCCGGAGACCCAGTACTTC
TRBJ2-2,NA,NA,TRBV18,CASSPIQGNTGELFF,TGTGCCAGCTCACCGATCCAGGGGAACACCGGGGAGCTGTTTTTT
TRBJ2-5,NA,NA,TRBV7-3,CASSRGQTETQYF,TGTGCCAGCAGCCGAGGACAGACGGAGACCCAGTACTTC
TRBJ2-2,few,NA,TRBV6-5,CASRQKWETGELFF,TGTGCCAGCCGGCAGAAGTGGGAGACCGGGGAGCTGTTTTTT
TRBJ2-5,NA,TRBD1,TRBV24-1,CATSDSRGPETQYF,TGTGCCACCAGTGATTCTAGGGGGCCAGAGACCCAGTACTTC
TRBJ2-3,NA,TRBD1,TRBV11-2,CASNLQGLGADTQYF,TGTGCCAGCAACTTACAGGGGTTAGGGGCAGATACGCAGTATTTT
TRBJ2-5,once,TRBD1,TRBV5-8,CASSLAKASGGSQETQYF,TGTGCCAGCAGCTTGGCCAAGGCTTCAGGGGGCAGCCAAGAGACCCAGTACTTC
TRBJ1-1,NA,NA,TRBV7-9,CASSHSRVNTEAFF,TGTGCCAGCAGTCACTCCAGGGTGAACACTGAAGCTTTCTTT
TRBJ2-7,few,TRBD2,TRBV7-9,CASSQLAGEVHEQYF,TGTGCCAGCAGCCAATTAGCGGGAGAGGTCCACGAGCAGTACTTC
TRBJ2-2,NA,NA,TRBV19,CASSPTGLGTGELFF,TGTGCCAGTAGCCCGACAGGACTCGGGACCGGGGAGCTGTTTTTT
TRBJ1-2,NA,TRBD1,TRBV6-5,CASWTGGALRYTF,TGTGCCAGTTGGACAGGGGGCGCCTTACGCTACACCTTC
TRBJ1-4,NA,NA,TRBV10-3,CAISESRGVDEKLFF,TGTGCCATCAGCGAGTCCCGGGGGGTGGATGAAAAACTGTTTTTT
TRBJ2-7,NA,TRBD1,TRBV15,CATSRSAGTGVYEQYF,TGTGCCACCAGCAGATCTGCCGGGACAGGGGTATACGAGCAGTACTTC
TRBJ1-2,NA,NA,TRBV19,CASSIRAEVGSGYTF,TGTGCCAGTAGTATCAGGGCGGAAGTCGGCTCTGGCTACACCTTC
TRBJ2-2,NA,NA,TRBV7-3,CASAQTNTGELFF,TGTGCCAGCGCGCAGACTAACACCGGGGAGCTGTTTTTT
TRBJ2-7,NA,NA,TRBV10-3,CAISEEPSRRNEQYF,TGTGCCATCAGTGAAGAGCCGTCCCGGAGAAACGAGCAGTACTTC
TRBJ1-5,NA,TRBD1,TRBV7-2,CASRPSEGQLNNQPQHF,TGTGCCAGCAGACCCTCCGAGGGACAGCTCAATAATCAGCCCCAGCATTTT
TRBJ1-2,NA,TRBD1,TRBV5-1,CASSLGGPGTGGNTF,TGCGCCAGCAGCTTGGGGGGACCCGGGACAGGGGGTAACACCTTC
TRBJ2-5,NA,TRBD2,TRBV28,CASSPGLAALQETQYF,TGTGCCAGCAGCCCCGGACTAGCGGCCCTCCAAGAGACCCAGTACTTC
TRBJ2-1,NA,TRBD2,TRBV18,CASSPDTSGYSYNEQFF,TGTGCCAGCTCACCCGATACTAGCGGGTACTCCTACAATGAGCAGTTCTTC
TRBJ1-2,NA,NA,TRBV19,CASTHRGIPKDGYTF,TGTGCCAGTACCCATAGGGGGATTCCTAAGGATGGCTACACCTTC
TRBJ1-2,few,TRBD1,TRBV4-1,CASSQGQGKGGNYGYTF,TGCGCCAGCAGCCAAGGACAGGGGAAAGGGGGGAACTATGGCTACACCTTC
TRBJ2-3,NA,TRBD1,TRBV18,CASSPGQGRSDTQYF,TGTGCCAGCTCACCGGGACAGGGGAGGTCAGATACGCAGTATTTT
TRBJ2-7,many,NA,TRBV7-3,CASSLTQSPLNEQYF,TGTGCCAGCAGCTTAACGCAGTCTCCTCTCAACGAGCAGTACTTC
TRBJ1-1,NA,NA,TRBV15,CATSRDQGKDYEAFF,TGTGCCACCAGCAGAGATCAGGGGAAAGATTATGAAGCTTTCTTT
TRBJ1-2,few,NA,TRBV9,CASSVAGFYGYTF,TGTGCCAGCAGCGTAGCAGGGTTTTATGGCTACACCTTC
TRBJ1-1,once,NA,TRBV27,CASSEQGNTEAFF,TGTGCCAGCAGTGAACAGGGGAACACTGAAGCTTTCTTT
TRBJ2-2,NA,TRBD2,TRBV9,CASSATSGIFTGELFF,TGTGCCAGCAGCGCGACTAGCGGGATTTTCACCGGGGAGCTGTTTTTT
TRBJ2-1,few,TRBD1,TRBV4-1,CASSLRDRGLGNEQFF,TGCGCCAGCAGCCTGCGGGACAGGGGGCTCGGCAATGAGCAGTTCTTC